These 13 T cell receptor beta chains were all obtained from the same sample, sequenced in a study of identifying expanded T cells in peripheral blood. TCRdb's table, derived via immunoSEQ multiplex PCR, lists solely in-frame clones and lacks some. This table has about 85,000 clones, about 88% appearing once. The sequencing input was blood. All receptors derive from a person aged 18 to 75 in good health.

This clone was detected only once. The rearrangement uses TRBV5-4 and TRBJ2-1; D is possibly TRBD1 (6 bases). This CDR3 spans 15 amino acids. V lost 0 bases and J lost 4, with 11 bases in between. Germline V gene lookup returns CDR1 SGHNT and CDR2 YYREEE (reference sequence). CDR3 sequence: CASSLVQGLYNEQFF. The DNA for the CDR3 is TGTGCCAGCAGCTTGGTACAGGGTTTGTACAATGAGCAGTTCTTC.

This clone turned up a few times. V is TRBV2 and J is TRBJ1-4; 9 bases fit TRBD1. The CDR3 runs to 12 residues. Germline CDR1 and CDR2: SNHLY and FYNNEI. After removal of 10 bases from V and 8 bases from J, the junction contained 5 bases not matched to a gene. CDR3 residues: CATQGAGEKLFF. In nucleotides, the CDR3 is TGTGCCACACAGGGGGCGGGGGAAAAACTGTTTTTT.

The chain joins TRBV20-1 to TRBJ1-2; possibly TRBD1 for D (5 bases). This CDR3 region has 10 residues. With 7 bases removed from V and 2 bases from J, the gap between germline ends came to 5 bases. Germline lookup yields CDR1 DFQATT and CDR2 SNEGSKA (reference sequence). The CDR3 DNA is TGCAGTGGGGGGAACTATGGCTACACCTTC. Translated: CSGGNYGYTF.

The sample holds one count of this clone. The J gene is TRBJ2-1, the V gene TRBV4-3, with 10 positions matching TRBD2. Germline CDR1 reads LGHNA; CDR2 reads YSLEER. Trimming removed 4 bases from V and 4 bases from J; junction bases left unmatched: 7. This CDR3 has 16 amino acids. The CDR3 here is CASSPLAGPRYNEQFF. In nucleotides, the CDR3 is TGCGCCAGCAGCCCACTAGCGGGGCCCAGGTACAATGAGCAGTTCTTC.

J is TRBJ2-5 and V is TRBV19, with D perhaps TRBD2 (7 bases). With 1 base removed from V and 1 base from J, the gap between germline ends came to 13 bases. CDR3 length: 16 residues. Germline CDR1 and CDR2: LNHDA and SQIVND (reference sequence). This CDR3 reads CASSIVGGGVQETQYF. The CDR3 coding sequence is TGTGCCAGTAGTATAGTCGGAGGGGGGGTCCAAGAGACCCAGTACTTC.

The chain links TRBV6-5 to TRBJ2-7; TRBD1 is a possible D gene (6 bases). V lost 6 bases, J lost 5 bases, and 14 bases lay in between. The CDR3 contains 13 residues. Germline lookup yields CDR1 MNHEY and CDR2 SVGAGI. This CDR3 reads CASRNPQGDEQYF. The CDR3 DNA follows: TGTGCCAGCAGGAACCCACAGGGCGACGAGCAGTACTTC.

V and J are TRBV5-6 and TRBJ2-1, with D perhaps TRBD1 or TRBD2 (5 bases each). This CDR3 contains 14 residues. Deletions cut 6 bases from V and 4 bases from J, with 14 bases between. CDR1 and CDR2 from the germline V gene are SGHDT and YYEEEE. CDR3: CASNVEGLYNEQFF. The DNA of the CDR3 is TGTGCCAGCAACGTAGAGGGGCTTTACAATGAGCAGTTCTTC. The whole variable domain, remainder taken from reference TRBV5-6 and TRBJ2-1, is DAGVTQSPTHLIKTRGQQVTLRCSPKSGHDTVSWYQQALGQGPQFIFQYYEEEERQRGNFPDRFSGHQFPNYSSELNVNALLLGDSALYLCASNVEGLYNEQFFGPGTRLTVL.

The chain combines TRBV2 with TRBJ2-3; 8 bases match TRBD1. J gave up 5 bases and V 10 bases, and 8 bases lay outside the gene matches. Germline V gene data show CDR1 as SNHLY and CDR2 as FYNNEI. The CDR3 length is 13 residues. CDR3 nucleotides: TGTGCCACCTCGGGACAGGTGATAGATACGCAGTATTTT. Amino acids: CATSGQVIDTQYF. The variable domain in full, completed from reference TRBV2 and TRBJ2-3, reads EPEVTQTPSHQVTQMGQEVILRCVPISNHLYFYWYRQILGQKVEFLVSFYNNEISEKSEIFDDQFSVERPDGSNFTLKIRSTKLEDSAMYFCATSGQVIDTQYFGPGTRLTVL.

This chain uses TRBV5-4 with TRBJ2-2, with D possibly being TRBD2 (5 bases). Germline V gives CDR1 SGHNT, CDR2 YYREEE (reference sequence). The CDR3 runs 16 residues. The V end was cut by 3 bases, the J end by 6 bases, with 18 bases between. The CDR3 reads CASSYPSPRSAGELFF. The CDR3 region has the DNA TGTGCCAGCAGCTATCCTAGCCCCCGAAGTGCCGGGGAGCTGTTTTTT.

This clone was detected a few times. Other nucleotide sequences from this sample produce the same CDR3. This sequence joins TRBV6-1 and TRBJ2-2, with TRBD1 identical over 8 bases. The germline CDR1 and CDR2 sequences are MNHNS and SASEGT. CDR3 length equals 13 residues. Unmatched junction bases numbered 2, after V lost 10 bases and J lost 1 base. This chain's CDR3 is CATDRGNTGELFF. In DNA form, the CDR3 reads TGTGCCACAGACAGGGGGAACACCGGGGAGCTGTTTTTT.

In DNA form, the CDR3 reads TGCGCCAGCAGCTTGGAGGGACAGGGGGGAGAGACCCAGTACTTC. Its translation: CASSLEGQGGETQYF. The V and J genes are TRBV5-1 and TRBJ2-5, with TRBD1 matching over 11 bases. V trimming: 0 bases; J trimming: 4 bases; junction bases outside the gene matches: 2. This CDR3 comprises 15 residues. Germline CDR1 and CDR2: SGHRS and YFSETQ.

The chain joins TRBV7-8 to TRBJ2-5; 9 bases line up with TRBD2. Germline V gives CDR1 SGHVS, CDR2 FQNEAQ. This CDR3 comprises 14 residues. V was clipped by 3 bases and J by 5 bases; unmatched bases: 4. CDR3 in amino acids: CASSLRGGTETQYF. In nucleotides, the CDR3 is TGTGCCAGCAGCTTGCGGGGGGGCACGGAGACCCAGTACTTC. Together with reference TRBV7-8 and TRBJ2-5, the CDR3 gives the full variable domain: GAGVSQSPRYKVAKRGQDVALRCDPISGHVSLFWYQQALGQGPEFLTYFQNEAQLDKSGLPSDRFFAERPEGSVSTLKIQRTQQEDSAVYLCASSLRGGTETQYFGPGTRLLVL.

The CDR3, as DNA: TGTGCCAGCACTTGGGGCCACGAGCAGTACTTC. Protein sequence: CASTWGHEQYF. V is TRBV6-6 and J is TRBJ2-7, with D possibly TRBD1 on 5 matching bases. This CDR3 region has 11 residues. V lost 7 bases, J lost 5 bases, and 9 bases lay in between. CDR1 and CDR2 from the germline V gene are MNHNY and SVGAGI (reference sequence).